The 15 T cell receptor beta chains in this list originate from one sample, sequenced in a study of CD8 T cells in ankylosing spondylitis. Whole-study results and caveats: Several highly homologous variants formed a TCR beta motif that appeared characteristic of ankylosing spondylitis blood.

These receptors' targets are unknown. A single record per CDR3 protein comes from TCRdb applying MiXCR to the 5' RACE reads. The sample has 500,000 to 650,000 distinct CDR3 sequences; about 5.4% are singletons. The specimen was blood, either unsorted or a sorted T cell fraction (not recorded which). The receptors shown here come from a male donor with ankylosing spondylitis.

This rearrangement joins TRBV7-9 to TRBJ2-1; D gene ambiguous. Germline CDR1 and CDR2: SEHNR and FQNEAQ (reference sequence). Deletions cut 2 bases from V and 15 bases from J, with 11 bases between. The CDR3 loop spans 11 amino acids. The CDR3 reads CASSLNRSPFF. The CDR3 region has the DNA TGTGCCAGCAGCTTAAACCGAAGCCCGTTCTTC.

Ten or more counts support this clonotype. This chain joins TRBV5-1 and TRBJ2-1, with 8 bases aligning to TRBD2. The CDR3 runs to 16 residues. Germline values: CDR1 SGHRS, CDR2 YFSETQ. J was trimmed by 4 bases and V by 3 bases; bases with no gene match: 9. The chain's CDR3 is CASSWGLGPLYNEQFF. The CDR3, as DNA: TGCGCCAGCAGCTGGGGACTAGGACCTCTTTACAATGAGCAGTTCTTC.

Ten or more counts support this clonotype. This chain connects TRBV6-1 to TRBJ2-5; 8 nucleotides agree with TRBD1. The V gene's germline CDR1 is MNHNS and CDR2 SASEGT. This CDR3 contains 14 residues. Trimming at V came to 6 bases and at J to 6 bases, leaving 9 bases not matched to a gene. The CDR3 DNA reads as TGTGCCAGCAGCCGCTCGACAGGGGAAAAGACCCAGTACTTC. This encodes CASSRSTGEKTQYF.

Ten or more counts support this clonotype. The chain uses TRBV9 and TRBJ2-3; D not certain. Germline loops: CDR1 SGDLS, CDR2 YYNGEE. Trimming removed 0 bases at V and 6 bases at J, with 8 bases between. The CDR3 is 13 residues long. The CDR3 loop is CASSVVPPDTQYF. The CDR3 DNA follows: TGTGCCAGCAGCGTAGTCCCCCCGGATACGCAGTATTTT.

This clonotype has more than one count but fewer than ten. This sequence joins TRBV12-3 or TRBV12-4 and TRBJ2-7, with TRBD2 matching 7 bases. With V trimmed by 3 bases and J by 5 bases, 10 bases remained unmatched. This CDR3 region has 15 residues. DNA for the CDR3: TGTGCCAGCAGTTTCCCCCTGGGGGGGAGGAACGAGCAGTACTTC. It is translated as CASSFPLGGRNEQYF.

Ten or more counts support this clonotype. This chain links TRBV20-1 with TRBJ2-7, with 8 nucleotides matching TRBD2. Germline V gene lookup returns CDR1 DFQATT and CDR2 SNEGSKA (reference sequence). The V and J ends lost 7 bases and 5 bases, in that order; junction bases with no gene match: 10. There are 13 residues in the CDR3. The CDR3 bases are TGCAGTGTCCAAGCGGGAGTAAGCCACGAGCAGTACTTC. This codes for CSVQAGVSHEQYF.

This clonotype was seen repeatedly, ten times or more. The chain combines TRBV4-2 with TRBJ1-2, with TRBD1 identical over 7 bases. This CDR3 is 15 amino acids long. J lost 3 bases, V lost 1 base, and 5 bases had no gene match. Germline V lookup: CDR1 LGHNA, CDR2 YNFKEQ. CDR3: CASSQVTGADYGYTF. The CDR3 region has the DNA TGTGCCAGCAGCCAAGTTACAGGGGCCGACTATGGCTACACCTTC.

This clonotype was seen repeatedly, ten times or more. The V and J genes are TRBV6-4 and TRBJ2-1; D possibly matches TRBD1 or TRBD2 (5 bases each). Germline V CDR1 and CDR2: MRHNA, SNTAGT. The CDR3 length is 15 residues. Trimming cost V 1 base and J 7 bases, with 14 bases left between them. CDR3 bases: TGTGCCAGCAGTGACTTTGGGGGAGTGGGGAATGAGCAGTTCTTC. This sequence encodes CASSDFGGVGNEQFF.

There are many counts of this clonotype. The genes are TRBV7-2 and TRBJ1-4; tentatively, D is TRBD1 (6 bases). Trimming cost V 4 bases and J 8 bases, with 17 bases left between them. Per germline, CDR1 SGHTA and CDR2 FQGNSA. The CDR3 extends over 15 amino acids. CDR3 nucleotides: TGTGCCAGCAGCTCGGGGGGCAGGAGAGGCGAAAAACTGTTTTTT. Its protein product is CASSSGGRRGEKLFF.

This clonotype was counted at least ten times. The gene calls are TRBV6-5 and TRBJ2-1; 8 nucleotides match TRBD2. Germline assignment: CDR1 MNHEY and CDR2 SVGAGI. Trimming removed 2 bases from V and 3 bases from J; junction bases left unmatched: 3. The CDR3 is 15 amino acids. The CDR3 loop is CASSYTGGIYNEQFF. The CDR3 nucleotides read TGTGCCAGCAGTTACACGGGGGGGATCTACAATGAGCAGTTCTTC.

This clonotype has just a few counts. This chain uses TRBV19 with TRBJ1-3; 7 bases line up with TRBD1. The CDR3 consists of 18 residues. Germline CDR1 and CDR2: LNHDA and SQIVND (reference sequence). Trimming took 1 base from V and 0 from J; bases not matched to a gene: 9. The CDR3 DNA follows: TGTGCCAGTAGTATAGTCCCCCGGGACAGAGACTCTGGAAACACCATATATTTT. It codes for CASSIVPRDRDSGNTIYF. Complete variable domain (other parts from reference TRBV19 and TRBJ1-3): DGGITQSPKYLFRKEGQNVTLSCEQNLNHDAMYWYRQDPGQGLRLIYYSQIVNDFQKGDIAEGYSVSREKKESFPLTVTSAQKNPTAFYLCASSIVPRDRDSGNTIYFGEGSWLTVV.

This clonotype was detected ten times or more. The V call is TRBV4-2, the J call TRBJ2-7, with 7 positions matching TRBD2. Germline V gives CDR1 LGHNA, CDR2 YNFKEQ. With 1 base clipped from V and 3 bases from J, the junction kept 3 bases outside the gene matches. This CDR3 is built from 14 residues. DNA of the CDR3: TGTGCCAGCAGCCAAGCCCAGCGGGGCTACGAGCAGTACTTC. Amino acids: CASSQAQRGYEQYF.

This clonotype came up many times. The V gene is TRBV9, the J gene TRBJ1-1, with a possible D match to TRBD1 (5 bases). V dropped 4 bases and J dropped 6 bases, with 19 bases sitting between them. This CDR3 is 15 amino acids long. CDR1 is SGDLS, CDR2 YYNGEE, per germline. The CDR3 region has the DNA TGTGCCAGCAGCCCCCAAGGGGCCTGGGACGCTGAAGCTTTCTTT. Translated: CASSPQGAWDAEAFF.

The genes are TRBV4-3 and TRBJ2-1, with unresolved D. The CDR3 is made up of 16 amino acids. V dropped 3 bases and J dropped 0 bases, with 12 bases sitting between them. Germline V lookup: CDR1 LGHNA, CDR2 YSLEER. The CDR3 here is CASSHRTVSSYNEQFF. In DNA form, the CDR3 reads TGCGCCAGCAGCCATAGGACCGTGAGCTCCTACAATGAGCAGTTCTTC.

Many counts were recorded for this clonotype. This chain uses TRBV20-1 with TRBJ2-2; tentative D call: TRBD1 (5 bases). V lost 1 base and J 0 bases, leaving 6 bases between the germline ends. Per germline, CDR1 DFQATT and CDR2 SNEGSKA (reference sequence). The CDR3 totals 14 residues. The CDR3 loop is CSARGQTNTGELFF. CDR3 nucleotide sequence: TGCAGTGCTAGAGGACAGACGAACACCGGGGAGCTGTTTTTT.